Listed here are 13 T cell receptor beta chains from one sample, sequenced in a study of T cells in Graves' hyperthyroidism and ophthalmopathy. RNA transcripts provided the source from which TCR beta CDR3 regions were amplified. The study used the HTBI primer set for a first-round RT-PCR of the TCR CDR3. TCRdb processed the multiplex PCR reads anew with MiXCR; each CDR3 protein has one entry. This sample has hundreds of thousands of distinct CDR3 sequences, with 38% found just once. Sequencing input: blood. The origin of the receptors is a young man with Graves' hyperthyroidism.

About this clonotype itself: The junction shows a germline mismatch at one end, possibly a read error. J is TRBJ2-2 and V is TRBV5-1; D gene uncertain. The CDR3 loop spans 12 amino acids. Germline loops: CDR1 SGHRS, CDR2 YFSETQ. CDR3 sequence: CAAPQETGELFF. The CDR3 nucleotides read TGTGCCGCGCCGCAGGAAACCGGGGAGCTGTTTTTT.

CDR3 nucleotides: TGTGCCAGCAGCTTGGGGACAGGGGGGCCGAGGCAGCCCCAGCATTTT. Its translation is CASSLGTGGPRQPQHF. V gene TRBV11-1 combines with J gene TRBJ1-5, with 11 nucleotides matching TRBD1. Germline V CDR1 and CDR2: SGHAT, FQDESV (reference sequence). The CDR3 is 16 residues long. V shed 3 bases, J shed 7 bases, and the junction held 8 bases outside the gene matches.

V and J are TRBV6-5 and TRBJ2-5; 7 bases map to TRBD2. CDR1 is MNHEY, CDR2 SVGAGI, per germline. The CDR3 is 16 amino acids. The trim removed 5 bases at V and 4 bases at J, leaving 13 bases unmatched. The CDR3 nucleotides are TGTGCCAGCAGTCACGGCCCGGGGGAGGGCAGAGAGACCCAGTACTTC. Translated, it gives CASSHGPGEGRETQYF.

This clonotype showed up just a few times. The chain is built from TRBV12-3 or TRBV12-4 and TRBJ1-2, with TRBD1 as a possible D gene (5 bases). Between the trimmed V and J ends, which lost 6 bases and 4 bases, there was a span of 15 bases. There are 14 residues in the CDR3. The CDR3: CASSPLTARYGYTF. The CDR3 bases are TGTGCCAGCAGCCCGTTGACAGCTCGCTATGGCTACACCTTC.

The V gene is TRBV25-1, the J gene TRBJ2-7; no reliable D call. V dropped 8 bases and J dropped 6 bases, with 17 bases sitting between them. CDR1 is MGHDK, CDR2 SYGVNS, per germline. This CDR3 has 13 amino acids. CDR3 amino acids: CASSTTKSREQYF. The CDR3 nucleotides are TGTGCCAGCTCCACCACGAAGTCACGCGAGCAGTACTTC.

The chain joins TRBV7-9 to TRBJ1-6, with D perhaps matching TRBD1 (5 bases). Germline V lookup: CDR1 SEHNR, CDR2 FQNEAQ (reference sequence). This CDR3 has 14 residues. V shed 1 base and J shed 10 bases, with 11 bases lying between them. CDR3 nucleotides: TGTGCCAGCAGCTTAGAAGGGACGGGCTCACCCCTCCACTTT. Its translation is CASSLEGTGSPLHF.

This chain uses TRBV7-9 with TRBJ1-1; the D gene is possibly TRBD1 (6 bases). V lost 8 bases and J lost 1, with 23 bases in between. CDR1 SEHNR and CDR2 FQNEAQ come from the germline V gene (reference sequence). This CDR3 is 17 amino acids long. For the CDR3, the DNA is TGTGCCAGCCTACCGCGGGGGACACCTGATCGGAACACTGAAGCTTTCTTT. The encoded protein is CASLPRGTPDRNTEAFF. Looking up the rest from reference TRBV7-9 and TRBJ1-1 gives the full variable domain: DTGVSQNPRHKITKRGQNVTFRCDPISEHNRLYWYRQTLGQGPEFLTYFQNEAQLEKSRLLSDRFSAERPKGSFSTLEIQRTEQGDSAMYLCASLPRGTPDRNTEAFFGQGTRLTVV.

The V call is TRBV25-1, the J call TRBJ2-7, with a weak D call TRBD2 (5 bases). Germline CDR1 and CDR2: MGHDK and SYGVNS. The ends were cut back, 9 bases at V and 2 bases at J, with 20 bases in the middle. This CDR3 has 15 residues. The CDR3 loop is CASARVGREPYEQYF. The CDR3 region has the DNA TGTGCCAGTGCTAGAGTAGGGAGAGAACCCTACGAGCAGTACTTC.

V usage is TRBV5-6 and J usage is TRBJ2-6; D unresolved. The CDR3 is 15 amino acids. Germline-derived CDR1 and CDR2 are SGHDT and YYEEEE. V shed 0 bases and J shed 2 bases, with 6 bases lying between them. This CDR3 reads CASSLGVTGANVLTF. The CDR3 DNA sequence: TGTGCCAGCAGCTTGGGCGTCACTGGGGCCAACGTCCTGACTTTC.

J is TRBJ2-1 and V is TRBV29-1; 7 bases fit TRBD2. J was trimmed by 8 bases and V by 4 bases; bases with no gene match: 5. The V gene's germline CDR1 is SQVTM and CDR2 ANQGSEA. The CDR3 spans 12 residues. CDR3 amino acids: CSVGQGGDEQFF. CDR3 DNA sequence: TGCAGCGTTGGTCAGGGAGGGGATGAGCAGTTCTTC.

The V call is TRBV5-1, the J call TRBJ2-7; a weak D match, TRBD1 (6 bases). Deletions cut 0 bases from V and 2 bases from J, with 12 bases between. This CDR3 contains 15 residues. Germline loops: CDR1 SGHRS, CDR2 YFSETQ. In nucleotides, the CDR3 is TGCGCCAGCAGCTTGGACAGGGCAATTGCCTACGAGCAGTACTTC. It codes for CASSLDRAIAYEQYF.

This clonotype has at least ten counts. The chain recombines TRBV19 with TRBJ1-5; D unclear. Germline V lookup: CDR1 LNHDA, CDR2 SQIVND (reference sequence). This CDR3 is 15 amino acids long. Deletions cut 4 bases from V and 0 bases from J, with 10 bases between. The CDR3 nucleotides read TGTGCCAGTAGTAGTACCCGGGATAGCAATCAGCCCCAGCATTTT. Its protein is CASSSTRDSNQPQHF.

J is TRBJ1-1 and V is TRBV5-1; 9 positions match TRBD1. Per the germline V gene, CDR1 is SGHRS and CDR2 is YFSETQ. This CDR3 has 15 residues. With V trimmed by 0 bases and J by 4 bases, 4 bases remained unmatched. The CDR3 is CASSLVGQGITEAFF. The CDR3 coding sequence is TGCGCCAGCAGCTTGGTGGGACAGGGAATCACTGAAGCTTTCTTT. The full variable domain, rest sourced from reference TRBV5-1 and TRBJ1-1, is KAGVTQTPRYLIKTRGQQVTLSCSPISGHRSVSWYQQTPGQGLQFLFEYFSETQRNKGNFPGRFSGRQFSNSRSEMNVSTLELGDSALYLCASSLVGQGITEAFFGQGTRLTVV.